This passage covers 32 T cell receptor beta chains from one sample sequenced in a study of CD8 T cells in Susac syndrome (dated by TCRdb to about 2019). Library creation used the immunoSEQ multiplex PCR assay. RNA was extracted with the RNeasy kit and roughly 0.45 to 1 ug was reverse transcribed using random hexamers. TCRdb redid the processing of the public reads, applying fastp at Q25 and MiXCR, and retained in-frame beta chains. Every distinct CDR3 protein forms one entry, paired with its most common genes and DNA. The sample records 180,000 or so distinct CDR3 sequences, approximately 94% of which are singletons. The top ten clones comprise 0.093% of the sample. Input material: CD4+ T cells from PBMCs. Receptors were obtained from a human donor with multiple sclerosis.

The V gene is TRBV29-1, the J gene TRBJ2-4; D is ambiguous. The CDR3 is 13 residues long. Trimming pared 7 bases from V and 4 bases from J, leaving 14 bases between. Per germline, CDR1 SQVTM and CDR2 ANQGSEA. The CDR3 bases are TGCAGCGCCCTACATCCCTCTAAAAACATTCAGTACTTC. Encoded protein: CSALHPSKNIQYF.

This sequence joins TRBV20-1 and TRBJ1-5, with 10 bases fitting TRBD1. CDR1 and CDR2 from the germline V gene are DFQATT and SNEGSKA (reference sequence). The V segment lost 5 bases and the J segment 0 bases; nucleotides outside the gene matches: 10. The CDR3 has 17 amino acids. The CDR3 spells CSAATGGPDYSNQPQHF. The CDR3 DNA reads TGCAGTGCTGCGACAGGGGGCCCCGATTATAGCAATCAGCCCCAGCATTTT.

The rearrangement joins TRBV30 to TRBJ2-2; D is perhaps TRBD1 (6 bases). CDR1 and CDR2 (germline): GTSNPN, SVGIG (reference sequence). Trimming took off 4 bases at V and 4 bases at J, with 10 bases between the two ends. This CDR3 has 13 residues. The CDR3 sequence: CAWNRDLTGELFF. The CDR3 nucleotides read TGTGCCTGGAACAGGGACCTCACCGGGGAGCTGTTTTTT.

The J gene is TRBJ2-7, the V gene TRBV29-1, with 8 bases fitting TRBD2. The CDR3 runs to 14 residues. Germline assignment: CDR1 SQVTM and CDR2 ANQGSEA. V trimming: 3 bases; J trimming: 3 bases; junction bases outside the gene matches: 7. This CDR3 is CSVDDAGGDYEQYF. The CDR3 DNA reads as TGCAGCGTTGATGATGCGGGAGGCGACTACGAGCAGTACTTC.

The rearrangement links TRBV20-1 to TRBJ2-3, with 7 bases matching TRBD2. Germline V gene sequence: CDR1 DFQATT, CDR2 SNEGSKA (reference sequence). The CDR3 loop spans 18 amino acids. V was clipped by 3 bases and J by 2 bases; unmatched bases: 17. CDR3 DNA sequence: TGCAGTGCTAGTTGGCCCCCGGGGGTAGCGGGTAACACAGATACGCAGTATTTT. It specifies CSASWPPGVAGNTDTQYF.

The CDR3 sequence: CASSRGGRTEAFF. DNA for the CDR3: TGTGCCAGCAGCCGGGGAGGACGCACTGAAGCTTTCTTT. The V call is TRBV12-3 or TRBV12-4, the J call TRBJ1-1; D gene unclear. V lost 6 bases and J lost 4, with 12 bases in between. This CDR3 has 13 amino acids.

The V and J genes are TRBV6-5 and TRBJ2-1; D gene ambiguous. The CDR3 sequence is 14 residues long. CDR1 and CDR2 from the germline V gene are MNHEY and SVGAGI. The V gene lost 0 bases and the J gene lost 6 bases, with 9 bases spanning the gap. The chain's CDR3 is CASSYSGRTNEQFF. CDR3 bases: TGTGCCAGCAGTTACTCCGGCAGGACCAATGAGCAGTTCTTC.

This sequence joins TRBV4-3 and TRBJ1-2; 7 bases line up with TRBD1. Germline V lookup: CDR1 LGHNA, CDR2 YSLEER. V dropped 0 bases and J dropped 8; count of bases not matched to a gene: 12. The length of the CDR3 is 16 residues. CDR3 loop: CASSQEVLQGPWGYTF. In nucleotides, the CDR3 is TGCGCCAGCAGCCAAGAGGTTTTACAGGGGCCATGGGGCTACACCTTC.

The chain links TRBV4-3 to TRBJ2-1, with 8 bases that match TRBD2. Germline V gene sequence: CDR1 LGHNA, CDR2 YSLEER. The CDR3 spans 15 residues. J gave up 9 bases and V 1 base, and 8 bases lay outside the gene matches. The CDR3 reads CASSQARLASGEQFF. The CDR3 DNA is TGCGCCAGCAGCCAAGCGAGACTAGCGTCCGGTGAGCAGTTCTTC.

The genes are TRBV4-1 and TRBJ2-3, with D uncertain. The V and J ends lost 1 base and 2 bases respectively, with 4 bases between them. Germline assignment: CDR1 MGHRA and CDR2 YSYEKL. The CDR3 consists of 13 residues. CDR3 amino acids: CASSQAITDTQYF. The CDR3 bases are TGCGCCAGCAGCCAAGCAATCACAGATACGCAGTATTTT.

The gene calls are TRBV28 and TRBJ1-5, with no clear D. The V end was cut by 7 bases, the J end by 0 bases, with 13 bases between. The germline gives CDR1 MDHEN, CDR2 SYDVKM. The CDR3 sequence is 15 residues long. The CDR3: CASKGWGDSNQPQHF. The CDR3 nucleotides are TGTGCCAGCAAAGGATGGGGAGATAGCAATCAGCCCCAGCATTTT. Together with reference TRBV28 and TRBJ1-5, the CDR3 gives the full variable domain: DVKVTQSSRYLVKRTGEKVFLECVQDMDHENMFWYRQDPGLGLRLIYFSYDVKMKEKGDIPEGYSVSREKKERFSLILESASTNQTSMYLCASKGWGDSNQPQHFGDGTRLSIL.

The rearrangement links TRBV30 to TRBJ1-1; D remains unclear. CDR1 is GTSNPN, CDR2 SVGIG, per germline (reference sequence). V was trimmed by 3 bases and J by 11 bases, leaving 16 bases between them. CDR3 size: 12 residues. In nucleotides, the CDR3 is TGTGCCTGGAGGGCTACTGGGTTTTGGGCTTTCTTT. It specifies CAWRATGFWAFF.

The chain joins TRBV11-2 to TRBJ2-7; 8 positions agree with TRBD2. V lost 4 bases to trimming and J lost 2 bases; unmatched junction nucleotides: 13. This CDR3 comprises 17 residues. Looked up from germline, CDR1 is SGHAT and CDR2 is FQNNGV. CDR3 loop: CASSSGGGSPRPYEQYF. CDR3 nucleotide sequence: TGTGCCAGCAGCTCCGGGGGGGGTTCCCCCCGCCCCTACGAGCAGTACTTC.

V usage is TRBV19 and J usage is TRBJ2-1, with 9 bases fitting TRBD2. Trimming took 10 bases from V and 9 from J; bases not matched to a gene: 16. This CDR3 is 15 amino acids long. The V gene's germline CDR1 is LNHDA and CDR2 SQIVND (reference sequence). As DNA, the CDR3 is TGTGCCACCACAGTTCGGCGGGGGGGTTCTAGTGAGCAGTTCTTC. Translated: CATTVRRGGSSEQFF.

The chain has TRBV19 and TRBJ1-1, with D tentatively TRBD1 (6 bases). Germline V lookup: CDR1 LNHDA, CDR2 SQIVND (reference sequence). The V and J ends lost 6 bases and 8 bases respectively, with 22 bases between them. The CDR3 covers 15 residues. The CDR3 DNA reads as TGTGCCAGTAGGACGATCGATGGGGGCTCTGGCGAAGCTTTCTTT. Its translation is CASRTIDGGSGEAFF. Supplemented by reference TRBV19 and TRBJ1-1, the full variable domain reads DGGITQSPKYLFRKEGQNVTLSCEQNLNHDAMYWYRQDPGQGLRLIYYSQIVNDFQKGDIAEGYSVSREKKESFPLTVTSAQKNPTAFYLCASRTIDGGSGEAFFGQGTRLTVV.

The chain recombines TRBV2 with TRBJ2-3, with 10 nucleotides matching TRBD1. Germline trimming cut 10 bases from V and 6 bases from J; bases unmatched to any gene: 10. CDR1 and CDR2 (germline): SNHLY, FYNNEI. The CDR3 is 14 amino acids. The CDR3 region is CANSRDRGGDTQYF. CDR3 DNA: TGTGCCAACAGCCGGGACAGGGGAGGTGATACGCAGTATTTT.

The V call is TRBV15, the J call TRBJ2-1; no clear D gene. V was cut by 6 bases and J by 9 bases, with 12 bases left in between. The CDR3 is made up of 12 amino acids. The germline V gene encodes CDR1 LNHNV and CDR2 YYDKDF (reference sequence). The CDR3 spells CATSLEWGEQFF. The CDR3 nucleotides read TGTGCCACCAGTCTAGAGTGGGGTGAGCAGTTCTTC.

V gene TRBV6-2 or TRBV6-3 combines with J gene TRBJ2-3; D is tentatively TRBD1 or TRBD2 (6 bases each). CDR3 length equals 15 residues. Germline V gene lookup returns CDR1 MNHEY and CDR2 SVGEGT. V shed 2 bases and J shed 1 base, with 10 bases lying between them. This chain's CDR3 is CASSYPGARTDTQYF. For the CDR3, the DNA is TGTGCCAGCAGTTACCCGGGGGCCCGCACAGATACGCAGTATTTT.

The chain links TRBV7-6 to TRBJ2-1; tentative D call: TRBD1 (7 bases). Germline V lookup: CDR1 SGHVS, CDR2 FNYEAQ. This CDR3 has 16 amino acids. The V end lost 4 bases, the J end lost 0 bases, and 13 bases lay between the germline ends. The chain's CDR3 is CASSSRGDSSYNEQFF. DNA for the CDR3: TGTGCCAGCAGCTCCAGGGGGGATTCCTCCTACAATGAGCAGTTCTTC.

This chain uses TRBV28 with TRBJ1-5, with TRBD1 as a possible D gene (5 bases). The CDR3 is made up of 15 amino acids. Trimming stripped 4 bases from V and 0 bases from J, with 10 bases between. CDR1 is MDHEN and CDR2 is SYDVKM in the germline V gene. The CDR3 sequence: CASSWGGDSNQPQHF. CDR3 sequence (DNA): TGTGCCAGCAGTTGGGGCGGAGATAGCAATCAGCCCCAGCATTTT.

The CDR3 DNA reads as TGTGCCTGGAGACAGGGGTCCCGCACCGGGGAGCTGTTTTTT. This encodes CAWRQGSRTGELFF. The rearrangement links TRBV30 to TRBJ2-2; 7 bases agree with TRBD1. Germline trimming cut 3 bases from V and 4 bases from J; bases unmatched to any gene: 5. The CDR3 runs to 14 residues. Germline loops: CDR1 GTSNPN, CDR2 SVGIG (reference sequence).

V gene TRBV20-1 combines with J gene TRBJ1-5; D is perhaps TRBD1 (5 bases). The germline V and J ends were trimmed by 3 bases and 5 bases, with 23 bases remaining between them. CDR1 and CDR2 from the germline V gene are DFQATT and SNEGSKA (reference sequence). The CDR3 is made up of 17 amino acids. The DNA for the CDR3 is TGCAGTGCTAGGAAGGACACGGGGTTCGGGGTGGATCAGCCCCAGCATTTT. Its protein is CSARKDTGFGVDQPQHF.

The chain employs TRBV11-2 and TRBJ2-5; tentative D call: TRBD2 (6 bases). V was pared by 2 bases and J by 1 base, with 14 bases between. The CDR3 contains 16 residues. Germline V gene sequence: CDR1 SGHAT, CDR2 FQNNGV. The CDR3 sequence is CASSLRSGTAQETQYF. The DNA of the CDR3 is TGTGCCAGCAGCTTACGGTCCGGGACTGCCCAAGAGACCCAGTACTTC.

The V gene is TRBV7-2, the J gene TRBJ1-1; D is uncertain. CDR1 is SGHTA and CDR2 is FQGNSA in the germline V gene. CDR3 length equals 15 residues. V lost 1 base and J 3 bases, leaving 12 bases between the germline ends. Written as DNA, the CDR3 is TGTGCCAGCAGCTTAGGAGGGTTGGGGTACACTGAAGCTTTCTTT. This encodes CASSLGGLGYTEAFF.

The gene calls are TRBV3-1 and TRBJ1-2, with 8 bases that match TRBD1. Germline-derived CDR1 and CDR2 are LGHDT and YNNKEL (reference sequence). V lost 4 bases to trimming and J lost 5 bases; unmatched junction nucleotides: 0. The CDR3 contains 12 residues. In DNA form, the CDR3 reads TGTGCCAGCAGCCGGACAGGGTATGGCTACACCTTC. This encodes CASSRTGYGYTF.

The genes are TRBV18 and TRBJ2-1; the D is unclear. CDR1 and CDR2 (germline): KGHSH, LQKENI. The V end was cut by 3 bases, the J end by 5 bases, with 20 bases between. CDR3 length equals 17 residues. CDR3 amino acids: CASSPQILRGPNNEQFF. CDR3 bases: TGTGCCAGCTCACCGCAAATTCTAAGAGGACCGAACAATGAGCAGTTCTTC.

The chain employs TRBV12-3 or TRBV12-4 and TRBJ2-3, with 11 bases fitting TRBD2. The CDR3 covers 15 residues. V was pared by 8 bases and J by 5 bases, with 9 bases of the junction left unmatched. The CDR3: CASRLAGNEGDTQYF. The DNA for the CDR3 is TGTGCCAGCCGACTAGCGGGGAATGAGGGAGATACGCAGTATTTT.

The rearrangement uses TRBV29-1 and TRBJ1-1; 8 bases match TRBD1. Unmatched junction bases numbered 12, after V lost 7 bases and J lost 5 bases. Per germline, CDR1 SQVTM and CDR2 ANQGSEA. This CDR3 region has 14 residues. In DNA form, the CDR3 reads TGCAGCGCCCGCAAAGGGACAGGCCAAACTGAAGCTTTCTTT. Protein sequence: CSARKGTGQTEAFF.

The chain carries TRBV11-2 and TRBJ2-2; D is unclear. Germline assignment: CDR1 SGHAT and CDR2 FQNNGV. Between the trimmed V and J ends, which lost 2 bases and 3 bases, there was a span of 10 bases. The length of the CDR3 is 15 residues. CDR3 in amino acids: CASSLRLTDTGELFF. DNA of the CDR3: TGTGCCAGCAGCTTAAGGCTGACCGACACCGGGGAGCTGTTTTTT.

V usage is TRBV29-1 and J usage is TRBJ2-1; D might be TRBD1 (6 bases). Germline V gene lookup returns CDR1 SQVTM and CDR2 ANQGSEA. The CDR3 length is 13 residues. V was shortened by 3 bases and J by 6 bases, with 12 bases between the two germline ends. The CDR3 is CSVDRAGANEQFF. The CDR3 nucleotides are TGCAGCGTTGATCGGGCAGGGGCCAATGAGCAGTTCTTC.

The chain is built from TRBV6-6 and TRBJ2-3; D gene uncertain. Germline loops: CDR1 MNHNY, CDR2 SVGAGI (reference sequence). This CDR3 is built from 15 residues. Trimming left V 4 bases short and J 4 bases short, with 15 bases between. The CDR3 bases are TGTGCCAGCAGTTTATCACACCTTAGCTCAGATACGCAGTATTTT. Its translation: CASSLSHLSSDTQYF.

The rearrangement links TRBV7-2 to TRBJ2-1; tentative D call: TRBD1 (6 bases). Trimming took off 4 bases at V and 7 bases at J, with 14 bases between the two ends. This CDR3 comprises 14 residues. Per germline, CDR1 SGHTA and CDR2 FQGNSA. The CDR3 coding sequence is TGTGCCAGCAGCTCCATAAGGACAGTGAATGAGCAGTTCTTC. Translation: CASSSIRTVNEQFF.